This TCR beta chain was identified in a study of T cell changes during pregnancy in multiple sclerosis. CDR3 length: 16 residues. Germline lookup yields CDR1 MNHEY and CDR2 SMNVEV (reference sequence). Trimming removed 3 bases from V and 0 bases from J, with 12 bases in between. Some clones are missing from TCRdb's copy, which holds only in-frame ones; the method was immunoSEQ multiplex PCR. The sample consists of approximately 74,000 clones, less than 90% of them appearing once. The sample consisted of peripheral blood, taken before pregnancy. This chain connects TRBV27 to TRBJ1-3; possible D gene TRBD1, 5 bases. This sequence originates from a female donor with multiple sclerosis, enrolled in a pregnancy study. CDR3 bases: TGTGCCAGCAGTTTGAGGGGACTGTACTCTGGAAACACCATATATTTT. Protein sequence: CASSLRGLYSGNTIYF.